The entry below describes one T cell receptor beta chain. No antigen is known for it. Sequencing used immunoSEQ multiplex PCR; TCRdb keeps in-frame clones, though not all of them. The top ten hold approximately 6% of the sample, which has approximately 35,000 clones, approximately 85% seen once. Germline CDR1 is MDHEN and CDR2 is SYDVKM. V dropped 3 bases and J dropped 5; count of bases not matched to a gene: 15. The CDR3 consists of 18 residues. The data are from a study of radiotherapy plus CTLA-4 blockade in lung cancer. About the study: With 25% to 40% of patients having disease control, objective responses were seen in roughly 18%. Regarding the study as a whole: Together with interferon-beta, which increased in serum after radiation, early dynamic changes in blood T cell clones were reportedly the best predictors of response. Researchers report tumor-derived TCR clones expanding in blood after radiotherapy plus ipilimumab.

The receptor comes from a human donor with non-small cell lung cancer who had stable disease on radiotherapy plus ipilimumab. The chain carries TRBV28 and TRBJ2-5; TRBD2 matches at 10 bases. The input for sequencing was peripheral blood, taken from a patient treated with radiotherapy plus ipilimumab. The CDR3 sequence is CASSLNRYASGRGETQYF. The CDR3 DNA sequence: TGTGCCAGCAGTTTGAATCGGTATGCTAGCGGGAGAGGTGAGACCCAGTACTTC.